One and the same sample provided the 2 T cell receptor beta chains below, sequenced in a study of T-cell reconstitution after alpha-beta-depleted transplantation in children. A library of TCRbeta sequences, prepared with unique molecular identifiers, was generated. TCRdb recomputed calls from the PCR reads with MiXCR, one row per CDR3 protein. The sample gives 750,000 to 950,000 distinct CDR3 sequences, 15% to 20% of which show up once; approximately 5% is in the top ten. The sample consisted of PBMCs, mostly from graft donor cells, taken 360 days after TCRalphabeta/CD19-depleted stem cell transplant. These receptors came from a male patient under 18 who had a stem cell transplant for acute lymphoblastic leukemia, so the T cells may come from the graft donor.

This clonotype was counted only a few times. CDR3 DNA sequence: TGTGCCAGCAGCCCCGTCCGGGCGAATTATAATTCACCCCTCCACTTT. Its protein is CASSPVRANYNSPLHF. V is TRBV5-5 and J is TRBJ1-6; no clear D. The CDR3 contains 16 residues. Trimming removed 4 bases at V and 4 bases at J, with 15 bases between. Looked up from germline, CDR1 is SGHKS and CDR2 is YYEKEE (reference sequence).

The sample holds a few counts of this clonotype. The V gene is TRBV18, the J gene TRBJ2-5; the D gene is possibly TRBD2 (7 bases). Germline loops: CDR1 KGHSH, CDR2 LQKENI. Trimming took 3 bases from V and 4 from J, leaving 24 bases between them. This CDR3 has 18 amino acids. The CDR3, as DNA: TGTGCCAGCTCACCCTCCCTAAGGGGGAGGGCCGGAGGAGAGACCCAGTACTTC. Amino acid sequence: CASSPSLRGRAGGETQYF.